One and the same sample provided the 5 T cell receptor beta chains below, sequenced in a study of OX40 agonist ivuxolimab in advanced cancers. Sequenced by immunoSEQ multiplex PCR; TCRdb stores in-frame clones only, minus some. Of 50,000 to 65,000 clones in the sample, approximately 89% were seen once. This specimen consisted of CD4+ or CD8+ T cells sorted from blood, obtained in a trial of the OX40 agonist ivuxolimab. Receptors were obtained from an adult with an advanced solid tumor such as melanoma, head and neck, liver or kidney cancer.

J is TRBJ1-1 and V is TRBV15, with D possibly being TRBD1 (5 bases). This CDR3 is 15 amino acids long. V shed 9 bases and J shed 5 bases, with 22 bases lying between them. The germline gives CDR1 LNHNV, CDR2 YYDKDF (reference sequence). CDR3 loop: CATTTGERDETEAFF. CDR3 DNA: TGTGCCACTACCACGGGGGAGCGGGACGAGACTGAAGCTTTCTTT. The whole variable domain, filled in from reference TRBV15 and TRBJ1-1, reads DAMVIQNPRYQVTQFGKPVTLSCSQTLNHNVMYWYQQKSSQAPKLLFHYYDKDFNNEADTPDNFQSRRPNTSFCFLDIRSPGLGDTAMYLCATTTGERDETEAFFGQGTRLTVV.

V and J are TRBV4-1 and TRBJ2-5; possible D gene TRBD1, 5 bases. The CDR3 totals 14 residues. Germline assignment: CDR1 MGHRA and CDR2 YSYEKL. Trimming pared 0 bases from V and 5 bases from J, leaving 10 bases between. The CDR3, as DNA: TGCGCCAGCAGCCAAGACGGACAAGGGGAGACCCAGTACTTC. Its protein is CASSQDGQGETQYF.

The chain joins TRBV4-3 to TRBJ2-5, with 7 bases matching TRBD2. Trimming at V came to 2 bases and at J to 1 base, leaving 1 base not matched to a gene. Looked up from germline, CDR1 is LGHNA and CDR2 is YSLEER. CDR3 size: 14 residues. As DNA, the CDR3 is TGCGCCAGCAGCCAATGGGGGGGCCAAGAGACCCAGTACTTC. This codes for CASSQWGGQETQYF.

This clone was detected once. The chain employs TRBV7-2 and TRBJ2-1; 9 bases match TRBD2. Per the germline V gene, CDR1 is SGHTA and CDR2 is FQGNSA. Trimming cost V 1 base and J 9 bases; bases outside gene matches: 4. There are 14 residues in the CDR3. CDR3 sequence reads: CASSLEAGGPEQFF. Written as DNA, the CDR3 is TGTGCCAGCAGCTTAGAGGCGGGAGGGCCTGAGCAGTTCTTC.

V usage is TRBV4-3 and J usage is TRBJ2-7, with 10 bases that match TRBD1. This CDR3 has 14 residues. The junction had 3 bases not matched to a gene; V was cut back by 4 bases and J by 3 bases. Germline V gene sequence: CDR1 LGHNA, CDR2 YSLEER. DNA for the CDR3: TGCGCCAGCAGCCTGGGGACAGGGGTCTACGAGCAGTACTTC. The encoded protein is CASSLGTGVYEQYF.